These 16 T cell receptor beta chains share one sample of origin, sequenced in a study of blood T cell repertoires in COVID-19. The method was immunoSEQ multiplex PCR; TCRdb's version includes in-frame clones alone and lacks a portion of them. The sample holds 250,000 to 350,000 clones, 89% seen once. The sample consisted of peripheral blood. All receptors come from a woman in her fifties or sixties with acute or convalescent COVID-19.

The chain couples TRBV19 to TRBJ2-1, with TRBD2 matching 7 bases. The trim removed 3 bases at V and 7 bases at J, leaving 9 bases unmatched. The CDR3 runs to 15 residues. The germline V gene has CDR1 LNHDA and CDR2 SQIVND (reference sequence). Here the CDR3 reads CASSMAHSGGNEQFF. The CDR3 DNA sequence: TGTGCCAGTAGTATGGCACACTCGGGGGGAAATGAGCAGTTCTTC.

This chain joins TRBV28 and TRBJ1-5, with no clear D. V gave up 6 bases and J gave up 4 bases, with 7 bases separating them. The germline gives CDR1 MDHEN, CDR2 SYDVKM. This CDR3 spans 12 amino acids. CDR3 loop: CASSPQNQPQHF. CDR3 DNA: TGTGCCAGCAGCCCTCAGAATCAGCCCCAGCATTTT.

The chain uses TRBV28 and TRBJ1-1, with a possible D match to TRBD1 (6 bases). This CDR3 is 17 amino acids long. Between the trimmed V and J ends, which lost 2 bases and 2 bases, there was a span of 18 bases. Germline V lookup: CDR1 MDHEN, CDR2 SYDVKM. CDR3 coding DNA: TGTGCCAGCAGTTTAAGGGGCCTAGGCAGGGGAAACACTGAAGCTTTCTTT. Protein sequence: CASSLRGLGRGNTEAFF.

In nucleotides, the CDR3 is TGTGCCAGCAGCTCTCTAGTGGATGAGCAGTTCTTC. Its protein product is CASSSLVDEQFF. V is TRBV5-5 and J is TRBJ2-1; D is undetermined. The V end lost 3 bases, the J end lost 8 bases, and 9 bases lay between the germline ends. The CDR3 consists of 12 residues. Per the germline V gene, CDR1 is SGHKS and CDR2 is YYEKEE (reference sequence).

V and J are TRBV4-2 and TRBJ1-6; TRBD1 matches 8 bases. There are 16 residues in the CDR3. CDR1 and CDR2 from the germline V gene are LGHNA and YNFKEQ. The V segment lost 7 bases and the J segment 7 bases; nucleotides outside the gene matches: 12. CDR3 region: CASTDIGTGENSPLHF. The CDR3 DNA reads TGTGCCAGCACCGATATAGGGACAGGAGAAAATTCACCCCTCCACTTT.

This clone showed up just a few times. The chain joins TRBV27 to TRBJ2-7; 8 bases agree with TRBD1. Per germline, CDR1 MNHEY and CDR2 SMNVEV (reference sequence). The CDR3 contains 15 residues. V lost 5 bases, J lost 3 bases, and 9 bases stayed unmatched. The CDR3 sequence: CASSPGQGLSYEQYF. Here the CDR3 DNA reads TGTGCCAGCAGTCCCGGACAGGGTTTGAGCTACGAGCAGTACTTC.

V and J are TRBV2 and TRBJ1-2; D remains ambiguous. The CDR3 sequence is 15 residues long. Trimming cost V 6 bases and J 0 bases, with 14 bases left between them. Germline values: CDR1 SNHLY, CDR2 FYNNEI. CDR3 region: CASRISGIANYGYTF. The DNA of the CDR3 is TGTGCCAGCAGAATCTCAGGAATAGCTAACTATGGCTACACCTTC.

The chain uses TRBV19 and TRBJ2-7, with D perhaps matching TRBD1 (6 bases). Between the trimmed V and J ends, which lost 5 bases and 6 bases, there was a span of 11 bases. Germline V CDR1 and CDR2: LNHDA, SQIVND (reference sequence). The CDR3 loop spans 12 amino acids. The CDR3 nucleotides are TGTGCCAGTAGTCTAGGGGACACCGAGCAGTACTTC. This codes for CASSLGDTEQYF.

J is TRBJ1-1 and V is TRBV3-1 (or the pseudogene TRBV3-2), with a possible D match to TRBD1 (5 bases). Trimming pared 2 bases from V and 5 bases from J, leaving 12 bases between. The CDR3 runs to 14 residues. Germline lookup yields CDR1 LGHDT and CDR2 YNNKEL (reference sequence). The CDR3 spells CASSQRGFTTEAFF. The CDR3 bases are TGTGCCAGCAGCCAAAGGGGTTTTACTACTGAAGCTTTCTTT.

The chain joins TRBV6-6 to TRBJ1-1, with D perhaps matching TRBD1 (5 bases). Germline CDR1 and CDR2: MNHNY and SVGAGI (reference sequence). The CDR3 consists of 14 residues. V lost 5 bases, J lost 3 bases, and 13 bases lay in between. CDR3 DNA sequence: TGTGCCAGCAGTCCCCAGGGAATCGACACTGAAGCTTTCTTT. Its protein is CASSPQGIDTEAFF.

This clone was counted a single time. The chain couples TRBV4-2 to TRBJ2-5; D possibly corresponds to TRBD2 (7 bases). CDR1 and CDR2 (germline): LGHNA, YNFKEQ. The CDR3 is 16 amino acids. Trimming took off 1 base at V and 5 bases at J, with 17 bases between the two ends. CDR3: CASSQVGGVGGETQYF. The CDR3, as DNA: TGTGCCAGCAGCCAAGTAGGGGGGGTCGGAGGGGAGACCCAGTACTTC.

This rearrangement joins TRBV3-1 (or the pseudogene TRBV3-2) to TRBJ2-5, with 16 bases that match TRBD2. Looked up from germline, CDR1 is LGHDT and CDR2 is YNNKEL (reference sequence). The CDR3 is 17 residues long. J gave up 4 bases and V 4 bases, and 6 bases lay outside the gene matches. This CDR3 reads CASSPGTSGRAVETQYF. The CDR3 DNA is TGTGCCAGCAGCCCCGGGACTAGCGGGAGGGCGGTAGAGACCCAGTACTTC.

The rearrangement links TRBV7-9 to TRBJ2-1, with 7 bases lining up with TRBD2. The CDR3 length is 13 residues. Germline V gives CDR1 SEHNR, CDR2 FQNEAQ (reference sequence). Germline trimming cut 5 bases from V and 6 bases from J; bases unmatched to any gene: 4. CDR3: CASSDRLANEQFF. Here the CDR3 DNA reads TGTGCCAGCAGCGACCGACTAGCCAATGAGCAGTTCTTC.

This clone was found once. The J gene is TRBJ2-1, the V gene TRBV25-1; 14 positions agree with TRBD2. Germline lookup yields CDR1 MGHDK and CDR2 SYGVNS. The CDR3 extends over 17 amino acids. With V trimmed by 10 bases and J by 6 bases, 14 bases remained unmatched. The CDR3 DNA reads TGTGCCACCGAGGGACTAGCGGGAGTTTTTGTGAGCAATGAGCAGTTCTTC. It specifies CATEGLAGVFVSNEQFF.

The chain recombines TRBV19 with TRBJ1-1, with D possibly being TRBD1 (6 bases). The V end lost 4 bases, the J end lost 5 bases, and 23 bases lay between the germline ends. The length of the CDR3 is 17 residues. From germline, CDR1 is LNHDA and CDR2 SQIVND (reference sequence). CDR3 region: CASSTSTGSEGWTEAFF. In DNA, the CDR3 is TGTGCCAGTAGTACCTCAACAGGGTCAGAGGGGTGGACTGAAGCTTTCTTT.

V usage is TRBV11-2 and J usage is TRBJ1-5; D not resolved. This CDR3 is 14 amino acids long. Germline assignment: CDR1 SGHAT and CDR2 FQNNGV. V was trimmed by 6 bases and J by 5 bases, leaving 14 bases between them. In DNA, the CDR3 is TGTGCCAGCAGTATTGGTGGTACGGATCAGCCCCAGCATTTT. This translates into CASSIGGTDQPQHF.